The 23 T cell receptor beta chains in this list originate from one sample, sequenced in a study of human T cells and chemical hapten exposure. Sequencing started from total RNA isolated from unfractionated whole blood. TCRdb fed the 5' RACE reads into MiXCR, producing one record per CDR3 protein. The table has roughly 120,000 distinct CDR3 sequences, approximately 20% seen once. The receptors stem from a human donor in good health.

This clonotype was seen many times. This chain uses TRBV6-1 with TRBJ2-1; the D is unclear. Germline assignment: CDR1 MNHNS and CDR2 SASEGT. CDR3 length equals 16 residues. V dropped 3 bases and J dropped 4 bases, with 16 bases sitting between them. In nucleotides, the CDR3 is TGTGCCAGCAGTGACGCGGACCGCAATTGGTACAATGAGCAGTTCTTC. This codes for CASSDADRNWYNEQFF.

In nucleotides, the CDR3 is TGTGCCAGCAGTTACGGACGGACAGCCAAAAACATTCAGTACTTC. Amino acids: CASSYGRTAKNIQYF. The chain has TRBV6-9 and TRBJ2-4, with D unclear. This CDR3 is 15 amino acids long. Between the trimmed V and J ends, which lost 3 bases and 0 bases, there was a span of 9 bases. Germline loops: CDR1 MNHGY, CDR2 SVAAGI.

This clonotype was seen ten or more times. The rearrangement joins TRBV29-1 to TRBJ2-1, with TRBD2 matching over 9 bases. Losses at the gene ends were 3 bases for V and 2 bases for J; bases not matched to a gene: 2. The CDR3 has 14 amino acids. CDR1 SQVTM and CDR2 ANQGSEA come from the germline V gene. The CDR3 bases are TGCAGCGTTGATCCTAGCGGGACCTACAATGAGCAGTTCTTC. This encodes CSVDPSGTYNEQFF.

This clonotype was observed a few times. The genes are TRBV18 and TRBJ2-3; TRBD2 matches 10 bases. J gave up 6 bases and V 3 bases, and 9 bases lay outside the gene matches. Germline lookup yields CDR1 KGHSH and CDR2 LQKENI. This CDR3 has 16 residues. The CDR3 protein is CASSPGSSGSSDTQYF. CDR3 nucleotides: TGTGCCAGCTCACCGGGGTCTAGCGGGAGTTCGGATACGCAGTATTTT.

The CDR3 protein is CASSRTGTASYEQYF. The CDR3 bases are TGTGCCAGCAGCCGGACCGGGACCGCATCCTACGAGCAGTACTTC. The chain links TRBV3-1 to TRBJ2-7, with D possibly called TRBD1 or TRBD2 (5 bases each). Trimming took off 4 bases at V and 1 base at J, with 14 bases between the two ends. This CDR3 has 15 amino acids. Germline CDR1 reads LGHDT; CDR2 reads YNNKEL (reference sequence).

This clonotype was counted a few times. The V call is TRBV11-2, the J call TRBJ2-6, with a weak D call TRBD2 (5 bases). The germline V gene has CDR1 SGHAT and CDR2 FQNNGV. V lost 3 bases to trimming and J lost 2 bases, with 11 bases between them. The CDR3 covers 16 residues. The chain's CDR3 is CASSLNLAPGANVLTF. For the CDR3, the DNA is TGTGCCAGCAGCTTGAACTTAGCGCCTGGGGCCAACGTCCTGACTTTC.

This rearrangement joins TRBV6-5 to TRBJ1-5, with D possibly being TRBD1 (5 bases). This CDR3 has 15 residues. Deletions cut 2 bases from V and 6 bases from J, with 14 bases between. The germline V gene encodes CDR1 MNHEY and CDR2 SVGAGI. This CDR3 reads CASSYVQGPGQPQHF. DNA for the CDR3: TGTGCCAGCAGTTACGTTCAGGGTCCCGGTCAGCCCCAGCATTTT.

This clonotype came up a few times. The chain combines TRBV7-9 with TRBJ2-1, with TRBD1 matching 7 bases. Germline-derived CDR1 and CDR2 are SEHNR and FQNEAQ (reference sequence). This CDR3 comprises 12 residues. Trimming removed 2 bases from V and 13 bases from J; junction bases left unmatched: 5. The CDR3 loop reads CASSLYRQGQFF. CDR3 coding DNA: TGTGCCAGCAGCTTATATAGACAGGGTCAGTTCTTC.

CDR3 sequence: CASSFGAGGPEQYF. CDR3 in DNA: TGTGCCAGCAGTTTCGGGGCGGGAGGGCCCGAGCAGTACTTC. The chain uses TRBV27 and TRBJ2-7; 9 nucleotides align to TRBD2. The CDR3 covers 14 residues. Germline loops: CDR1 MNHEY, CDR2 SMNVEV (reference sequence). Germline trimming cut 3 bases from V and 6 bases from J; bases unmatched to any gene: 6.

The chain uses TRBV3-1 and TRBJ2-5; no firm D call. V lost 1 base and J 0 bases, leaving 9 bases between the germline ends. CDR1 is LGHDT and CDR2 is YNNKEL in the germline V gene (reference sequence). The CDR3 has 15 residues. The CDR3 here is CASSQGGNHQETQYF. The CDR3 nucleotides read TGTGCCAGCAGCCAAGGAGGAAACCACCAAGAGACCCAGTACTTC.

This clonotype was seen only a few times. The chain employs TRBV20-1 and TRBJ2-5; 11 bases match TRBD1. Unmatched junction bases numbered 4, after V lost 5 bases and J lost 2 bases. The germline CDR1 and CDR2 sequences are DFQATT and SNEGSKA (reference sequence). The CDR3 loop spans 14 amino acids. DNA for the CDR3: TGCAGTGCTGGGACAGGGGGTGATCAAGAGACCCAGTACTTC. It yields the protein CSAGTGGDQETQYF.

This clonotype was observed a few times. The rearrangement links TRBV29-1 to TRBJ2-7, with 7 nucleotides matching TRBD2. Germline V lookup: CDR1 SQVTM, CDR2 ANQGSEA. CDR3 length: 13 residues. V dropped 7 bases and J dropped 3; count of bases not matched to a gene: 9. CDR3 amino acids: CSARASGDYEQYF. CDR3 nucleotide sequence: TGCAGCGCTAGGGCTAGCGGAGACTACGAGCAGTACTTC.

This clonotype was seen more than once but under ten times. The chain joins TRBV7-9 to TRBJ2-2; a weak D match, TRBD2 (6 bases). Germline-derived CDR1 and CDR2 are SEHNR and FQNEAQ (reference sequence). The CDR3 runs 15 residues. Deletions cut 5 bases from V and 4 bases from J, with 14 bases between. CDR3 loop: CASSRTSPGTGELFF. As DNA, the CDR3 is TGTGCCAGCAGCCGAACTAGCCCCGGCACCGGGGAGCTGTTTTTT.

Notes on this clonotype: The CDR3 carries no conserved terminal phenylalanine or tryptophan, so it likely arises from a read error. V gene TRBV4-1 combines with J gene TRBJ2-7; 8 positions agree with TRBD1. The CDR3 length is 14 residues. V lost 4 bases and J lost 3; bases outside the gene matches: 5. From germline, CDR1 is MGHRA and CDR2 YSYEKL. CDR3 loop: CASSRQGLDYEQYY. In nucleotides, the CDR3 is TGCGCCAGCAGCCGACAGGGGCTGGACTACGAGCAGTACTAC.

V usage is TRBV12-3 or TRBV12-4 and J usage is TRBJ1-2, with D possibly being TRBD1 (6 bases). The CDR3 sequence is 13 residues long. V gave up 3 bases and J gave up 2 bases, with 7 bases separating them. CDR3 amino acids: CASSLDSNYGYTF. CDR3 coding DNA: TGTGCCAGCAGTTTGGACAGCAACTATGGCTACACCTTC.

The gene calls are TRBV11-2 and TRBJ1-1; 7 bases are a match to TRBD1. The CDR3 length is 14 residues. Germline loops: CDR1 SGHAT, CDR2 FQNNGV. Unmatched junction bases numbered 5, after V lost 3 bases and J lost 4 bases. Here the CDR3 DNA reads TGTGCCAGCAGCTTTATCAGGGGGGGCACTGAAGCTTTCTTT. Its translation: CASSFIRGGTEAFF.

V and J are TRBV30 and TRBJ2-7; perhaps TRBD1 as D (6 bases). V gave up 0 bases and J gave up 4 bases, with 16 bases separating them. Per germline, CDR1 GTSNPN and CDR2 SVGIG (reference sequence). There are 15 residues in the CDR3. The CDR3 DNA reads as TGTGCCTGGAGTGTTCGGACAGTAGTCCCTTACGAGCAGTACTTC. Translated, it gives CAWSVRTVVPYEQYF.

The chain is built from TRBV2 and TRBJ2-7; the D gene could be TRBD1 or TRBD2 (5 bases each). Germline-derived CDR1 and CDR2 are SNHLY and FYNNEI. V was cut by 8 bases and J by 5 bases, with 13 bases left in between. This CDR3 is built from 12 residues. Here the CDR3 reads CASGTQFNEQYF. CDR3 coding DNA: TGTGCCAGCGGGACCCAATTTAACGAGCAGTACTTC. The entire variable domain, with the rest obtained from reference TRBV2 and TRBJ2-7, is as follows: EPEVTQTPSHQVTQMGQEVILRCVPISNHLYFYWYRQILGQKVEFLVSFYNNEISEKSEIFDDQFSVERPDGSNFTLKIRSTKLEDSAMYFCASGTQFNEQYFGPGTRLTVT.

This chain links TRBV7-2 with TRBJ1-6; 7 bases match TRBD1. The ends lost 1 base at V and 7 bases at J; junction bases unmatched: 7. Germline CDR1 is SGHTA and CDR2 is FQGNSA. This CDR3 has 16 residues. CDR3 bases: TGTGCCAGCAGCTTAGGGCAGGGGGTGAGGAATTCACCCCTCCACTTT. Translating gives CASSLGQGVRNSPLHF.

This clonotype was seen more than once but under ten times. The rearrangement joins TRBV6-5 to TRBJ2-7; 7 bases are shared with TRBD1. The CDR3 spans 14 residues. Losses at the gene ends were 10 bases for V and 0 bases for J; bases not matched to a gene: 9. Looked up from germline, CDR1 is MNHEY and CDR2 is SVGAGI. The CDR3, as DNA: TGTGCCACCAACCCCCGGGACAGCTCCTACGAGCAGTACTTC. This codes for CATNPRDSSYEQYF.

The CDR3 DNA reads as TGCAGTGCTAGAGTTAGGCTGTTCTCCTACGAGCAGTACTTC. This codes for CSARVRLFSYEQYF. The chain links TRBV20-1 to TRBJ2-7; no definite D call. The CDR3 covers 14 residues. Trimming removed 1 base at V and 0 bases at J, with 10 bases between. Germline CDR1 and CDR2: DFQATT and SNEGSKA (reference sequence).

The chain recombines TRBV29-1 with TRBJ2-1; no definite D call. The CDR3 sequence is 14 residues long. Germline V gene sequence: CDR1 SQVTM, CDR2 ANQGSEA. V shed 2 bases and J shed 8 bases, with 16 bases lying between them. The CDR3 nucleotides are TGCAGCGTTGAAAATCGGGCAGGTGGGGATGAGCAGTTCTTC. Amino acid sequence: CSVENRAGGDEQFF.

This chain uses TRBV20-1 with TRBJ2-1; the match to TRBD1 covers 11 bases. The length of the CDR3 is 15 residues. Germline CDR1 reads DFQATT; CDR2 reads SNEGSKA (reference sequence). Trimming cost V 5 bases and J 0 bases; bases outside gene matches: 3. CDR3 sequence (DNA): TGCAGTGCTGACGGGACAGGGGGCTCCTACAATGAGCAGTTCTTC. Its translation is CSADGTGGSYNEQFF.